These T cell receptor beta chains were read from a single sample in a study of beta chain features in type 1 diabetes. Sequencing used immunoSEQ multiplex PCR; TCRdb keeps in-frame clones, though not all of them. The sample holds roughly 700,000 clones, around 15% seen once. The specimen was naive CD4+ T cells from blood. The receptors stem from a man aged 18-30 years with type 1 diabetes. CDR3s include the opening cysteine and the closing phenylalanine or tryptophan. The D gene is left open where the match is weak. Size is omitted from some rows. Given values are once, few, many or a class for expanded clones.

V: TRBV7-9; size: few; J: TRBJ2-7; D: NA; DNA: TGTGCCAGCAGCTTAGCCCCCAGGGGGGGCTACGAGCAGTACTTC; CDR3: CASSLAPRGGYEQYF
V: TRBV10-3; size: NA; J: TRBJ1-6; D: NA; DNA: TGTGCCATCAGTGAGGGTCGTGGAGGGGCCTCACCCCTCCACTTT; CDR3: CAISEGRGGASPLHF
V: TRBV7-9; size: NA; J: TRBJ1-1; D: NA; DNA: TGTGCCAGCAGCTTAGCCGGTAACACTGAAGCTTTCTTT; CDR3: CASSLAGNTEAFF
V: TRBV25-1; size: few; J: TRBJ1-1; D: NA; DNA: TGTGCCAGCAGTGAATGGGGTAGGGGACCGAACACTGAAGCTTTCTTT; CDR3: CASSEWGRGPNTEAFF
V: TRBV30; size: NA; J: TRBJ1-3; D: TRBD1; DNA: TGTGCCTGGTCAGGGACAGCCACCTCTGGAAACACCATATATTTT; CDR3: CAWSGTATSGNTIYF
V: TRBV6-6; size: few; J: TRBJ1-4; D: NA; DNA: TGTGCCAGCAGGACGACAGTCACTAATGAAAAACTGTTTTTT; CDR3: CASRTTVTNEKLFF
V: TRBV6-1; size: few; J: TRBJ2-5; D: NA; DNA: TGTGCCAGCAGTGAACGAGAGACCCAGTACTTC; CDR3: CASSERETQYF
V: TRBV18; size: NA; J: TRBJ1-1; D: NA; DNA: TGTGCCAGCTCACCGGCGGGGAACACTGAAGCTTTCTTT; CDR3: CASSPAGNTEAFF
V: TRBV30; size: NA; J: TRBJ2-7; D: NA; DNA: TGTGCCTGGACGCGCGGAGCCTACGAGCAGTACTTC; CDR3: CAWTRGAYEQYF
V: TRBV7-2; size: NA; J: TRBJ1-5; D: NA; DNA: TGTGCCAGCAGCTTTTACAATCAGCCCCAGCATTTT; CDR3: CASSFYNQPQHF
V: TRBV5-8; size: NA; J: TRBJ1-4; D: TRBD1; DNA: TGTGCCAGCAGCTCGGGGACAGGGGGAGCAACTAATGAAAAACTGTTTTTT; CDR3: CASSSGTGGATNEKLFF